This T cell receptor beta chain stems from a study of vaccination and CD4 T cells after COVID-19. Overall study context: Nasal swab PCR detected SARS-CoV-2 in convalescent patients, who comprised about 9 mild cases and one severe case. Median time from COVID diagnosis to post-COVID sampling was about 14 weeks (35 to 161). Convalescent individuals numbered four females and six males, two being Hispanic. Post-vaccine sampling followed dose two by a median roughly 74 days (range 14 to 241).

This clonotype has a handful of counts. The CDR3 runs 12 residues. Trimming took 5 bases from V and 5 from J; bases not matched to a gene: 3. Each CDR3 protein is one row after TCRdb ran MiXCR on the PCR reads. This sample has 15,000 to 20,000 distinct CDR3 sequences, with roughly 60% found just once. The receptor was derived from a human donor who had recovered from COVID-19. The sequences come from CD4+ T cells from blood, collected before SARS-CoV-2 vaccination. The J gene is TRBJ2-7, the V gene TRBV12-3 or TRBV12-4; 7 bases are shared with TRBD1. The chain's CDR3 is CASSPTGNEQYF. The CDR3 coding sequence is TGTGCCAGCAGTCCGACAGGGAACGAGCAGTACTTC.